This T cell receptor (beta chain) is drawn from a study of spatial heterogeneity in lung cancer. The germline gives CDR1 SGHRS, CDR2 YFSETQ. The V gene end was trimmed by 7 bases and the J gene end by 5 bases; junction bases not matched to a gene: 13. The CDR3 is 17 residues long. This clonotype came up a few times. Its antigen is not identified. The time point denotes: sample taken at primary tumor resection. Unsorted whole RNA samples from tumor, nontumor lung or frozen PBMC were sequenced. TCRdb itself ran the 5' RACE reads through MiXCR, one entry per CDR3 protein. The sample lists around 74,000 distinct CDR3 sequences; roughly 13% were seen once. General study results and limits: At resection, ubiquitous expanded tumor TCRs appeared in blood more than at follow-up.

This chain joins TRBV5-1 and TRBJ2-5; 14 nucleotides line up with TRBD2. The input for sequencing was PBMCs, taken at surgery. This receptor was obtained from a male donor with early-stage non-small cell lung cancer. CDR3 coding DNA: TGCGCCAGCGTCCTCCAACCGGGACTAGCGGGAGAGGAGACCCAGTACTTC. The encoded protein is CASVLQPGLAGEETQYF.